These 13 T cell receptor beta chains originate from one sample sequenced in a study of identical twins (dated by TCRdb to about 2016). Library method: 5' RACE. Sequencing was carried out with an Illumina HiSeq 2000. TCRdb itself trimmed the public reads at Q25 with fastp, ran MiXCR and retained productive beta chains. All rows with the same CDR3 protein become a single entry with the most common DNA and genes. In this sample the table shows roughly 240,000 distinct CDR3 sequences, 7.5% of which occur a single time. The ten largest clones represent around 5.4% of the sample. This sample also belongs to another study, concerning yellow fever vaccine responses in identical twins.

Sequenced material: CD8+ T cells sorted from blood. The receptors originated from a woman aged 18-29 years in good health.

CDR3 DNA sequence: TGCGCCAGCAGTAAGAGGGGGACTAGCGGGAGGGCCGGCGACGAGCAGTACTTC. Amino acid sequence: CASSKRGTSGRAGDEQYF. The chain couples TRBV5-1 to TRBJ2-7, with 16 bases identical to TRBD2. The CDR3 consists of 18 residues. The junction had 13 bases not matched to a gene; V was cut back by 5 bases and J by 5 bases. The V gene's germline CDR1 is SGHRS and CDR2 YFSETQ.

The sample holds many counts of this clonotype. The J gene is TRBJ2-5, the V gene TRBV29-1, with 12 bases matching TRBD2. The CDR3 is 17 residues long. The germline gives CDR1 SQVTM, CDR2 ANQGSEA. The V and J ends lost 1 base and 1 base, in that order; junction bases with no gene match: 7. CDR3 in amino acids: CSVEAGLAGPTQETQYF. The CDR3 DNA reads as TGCAGCGTTGAAGCGGGACTAGCGGGCCCCACCCAAGAGACCCAGTACTTC.

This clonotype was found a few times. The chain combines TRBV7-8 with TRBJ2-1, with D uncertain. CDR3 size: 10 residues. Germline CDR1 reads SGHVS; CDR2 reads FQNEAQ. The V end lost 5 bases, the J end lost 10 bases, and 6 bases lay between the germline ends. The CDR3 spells CASSTREQFF. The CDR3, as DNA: TGTGCCAGCAGCACCAGGGAGCAGTTCTTC.

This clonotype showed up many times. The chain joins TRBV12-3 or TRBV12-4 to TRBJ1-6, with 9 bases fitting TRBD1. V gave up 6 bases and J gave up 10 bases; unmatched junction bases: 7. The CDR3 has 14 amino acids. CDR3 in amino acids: CASSPPGQGSPLHF. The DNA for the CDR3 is TGTGCCAGCAGCCCCCCGGGACAGGGCTCACCCCTCCACTTT.

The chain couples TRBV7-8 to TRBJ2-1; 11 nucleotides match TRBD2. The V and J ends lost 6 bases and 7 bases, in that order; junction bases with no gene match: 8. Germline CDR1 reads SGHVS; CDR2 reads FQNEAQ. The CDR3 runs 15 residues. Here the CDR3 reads CASSSLAGEDNEQFF. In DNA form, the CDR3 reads TGTGCCAGCAGTTCACTAGCGGGGGAAGATAATGAGCAGTTCTTC.

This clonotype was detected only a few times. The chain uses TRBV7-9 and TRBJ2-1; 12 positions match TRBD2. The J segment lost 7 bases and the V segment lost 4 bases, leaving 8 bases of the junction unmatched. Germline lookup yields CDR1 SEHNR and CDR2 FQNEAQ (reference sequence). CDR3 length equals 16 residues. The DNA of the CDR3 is TGTGCCAGCAGCTCTCCCCTAGCGGGGGGGACTAATGAGCAGTTCTTC. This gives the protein CASSSPLAGGTNEQFF. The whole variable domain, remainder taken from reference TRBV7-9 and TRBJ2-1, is DTGVSQNPRHKITKRGQNVTFRCDPISEHNRLYWYRQTLGQGPEFLTYFQNEAQLEKSRLLSDRFSAERPKGSFSTLEIQRTEQGDSAMYLCASSSPLAGGTNEQFFGPGTRLTVL.

The CDR3 DNA reads TGTGCCAGCAGTTTATCAGGCGGGATTGAGCAGTTCTTC. It is translated as CASSLSGGIEQFF. The genes are TRBV27 and TRBJ2-1; D is perhaps TRBD2 (6 bases). V gave up 0 bases and J gave up 9 bases, with 9 bases separating them. Per the germline V gene, CDR1 is MNHEY and CDR2 is SMNVEV (reference sequence). The CDR3 has 13 residues.

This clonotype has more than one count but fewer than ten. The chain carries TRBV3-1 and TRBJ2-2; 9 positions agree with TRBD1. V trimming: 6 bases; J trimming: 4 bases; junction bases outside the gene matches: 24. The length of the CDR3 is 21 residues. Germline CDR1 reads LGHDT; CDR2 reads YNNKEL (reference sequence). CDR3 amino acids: CASSQRGGTGRFWLGTGELFF. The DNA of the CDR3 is TGTGCCAGCAGTCAACGAGGCGGGACAGGGCGGTTTTGGTTGGGCACCGGGGAGCTGTTTTTT.

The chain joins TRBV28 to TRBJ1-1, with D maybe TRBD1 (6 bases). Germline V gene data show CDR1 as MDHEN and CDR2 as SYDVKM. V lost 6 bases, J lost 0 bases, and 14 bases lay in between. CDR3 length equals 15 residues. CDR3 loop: CASRYSRQVNTEAFF. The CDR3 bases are TGTGCCAGCAGATATTCTCGACAGGTGAACACTGAAGCTTTCTTT.

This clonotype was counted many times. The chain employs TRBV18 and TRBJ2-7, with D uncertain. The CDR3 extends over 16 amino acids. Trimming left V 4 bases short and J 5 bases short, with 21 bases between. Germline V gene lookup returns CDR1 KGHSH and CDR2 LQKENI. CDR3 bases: TGTGCCAGCTCACTTAATCGGGTTAAGGGTTTGAACGAGCAGTACGTC. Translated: CASSLNRVKGLNEQYV.

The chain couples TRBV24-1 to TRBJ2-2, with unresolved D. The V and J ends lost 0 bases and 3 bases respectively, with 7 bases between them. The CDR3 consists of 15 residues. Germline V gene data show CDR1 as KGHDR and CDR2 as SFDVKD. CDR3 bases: TGTGCCACCAGTGATTTGAGCAGCTACACCGGGGAGCTGTTTTTT. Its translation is CATSDLSSYTGELFF.

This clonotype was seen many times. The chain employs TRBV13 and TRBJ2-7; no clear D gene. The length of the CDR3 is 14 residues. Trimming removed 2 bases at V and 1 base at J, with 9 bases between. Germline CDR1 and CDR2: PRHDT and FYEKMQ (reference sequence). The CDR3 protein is CASSLRGPSYEQYF. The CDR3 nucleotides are TGTGCCAGCAGCTTACGCGGCCCGTCCTACGAGCAGTACTTC.

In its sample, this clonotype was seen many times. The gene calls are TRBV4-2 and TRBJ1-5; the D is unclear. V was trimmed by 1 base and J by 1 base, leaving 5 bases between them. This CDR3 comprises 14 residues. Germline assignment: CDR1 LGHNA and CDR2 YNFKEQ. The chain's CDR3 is CASSQAGSNQPQHF. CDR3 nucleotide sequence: TGTGCCAGCAGCCAAGCGGGGAGCAATCAGCCCCAGCATTTT.